These T cell receptor beta chains were read from a single sample in a study of cytomegalovirus exposure and HLA in healthy donors. TCRdb's table, derived via immunoSEQ multiplex PCR, lists solely in-frame clones and lacks some. The data hold about 190,000 clones, with 84% observed a single time. The source material was PBMCs. The source is a boy between 5 and 17 years old in good health and CMV-seronegative. Each CDR3 is given with its conserved first and last residue. Each record gives: clone size, J gene, D gene, V gene, CDR3 DNA, CDR3 protein. A D gene is named only where the DNA matches it firmly. Clone size is stated in some rows and not others, as once, few, many or a class when expanded.

>NA|TRBJ2-5|TRBD1|TRBV6-5
TGTGCCAGCAGTTACGGACAGGGGCCGTACCAAGAGACCCAGTACTTC
CASSYGQGPYQETQYF
>once|TRBJ1-6|NA|TRBV27
TGTGCCAGCCTCGGTGAAAAGTCCCTCCACTTT
CASLGEKSLHF
>NA|TRBJ2-3|TRBD1|TRBV7-2
TGTGCCAGCAGCCCCCAGGGGGCGGGCACAGATACGCAGTATTTT
CASSPQGAGTDTQYF
>few|TRBJ1-1|NA|TRBV2
TGTGCCAGCGATAAGGGAGGGACTGAAGCTTTCTTT
CASDKGGTEAFF
>NA|TRBJ2-1|NA|TRBV7-8
TGTGCCAGCAGCTCTTTTGGGGGGGCCACGTTCTTC
CASSSFGGATFF
>NA|TRBJ2-7|NA|TRBV5-1
TGCGCCAGCAGCTCGGGGGACAGATCCTACGAGCAGTACTTC
CASSSGDRSYEQYF
>NA|TRBJ2-4|NA|TRBV30
TGTGCCTGGATGCCCCCTCTGGCGGACATTCAGTACTTC
CAWMPPLADIQYF
>NA|TRBJ1-2|TRBD1|TRBV27
TGTGCCAGCAGTTTCCGCCGGGACAGTTCCGGCTACACCTTC
CASSFRRDSSGYTF
>NA|TRBJ1-1|TRBD1|TRBV7-2
TGTGCCAGCAGAAACAGGGGGCAAGGGAACACTGAAGCTTTCTTT
CASRNRGQGNTEAFF
>NA|TRBJ1-3|NA|TRBV9
TGTGCCAGCAGCTTCCGGGGGGACAGAAACACCATATATTTT
CASSFRGDRNTIYF
>NA|TRBJ2-7|TRBD2|TRBV25-1
TGTGCCAGCAGTGTCGGCGGGGGGGCCTCCGAGCAGTACTTC
CASSVGGGASEQYF
>NA|TRBJ1-2|TRBD1|TRBV7-8
TGTGCCAGCAGCCTAGTTCCCGGGACAGGGGGCGTCTATGGCTACACCTTC
CASSLVPGTGGVYGYTF
>NA|TRBJ1-2|NA|TRBV4-1
TGCGCCAGCAGCCAAGAAGGAGCTAACTATGGCTACACCTTC
CASSQEGANYGYTF
>NA|TRBJ2-3|NA|TRBV2
TGTGCCAGCAGGGTTGTGGACTCAAGCACAGATACGCAGTATTTT
CASRVVDSSTDTQYF
>NA|TRBJ2-7|TRBD2|TRBV28
TGTGCCAGCAGTTCGCCTAGCGGGAGGGTTAACGAGCAGTACTTC
CASSSPSGRVNEQYF
>NA|TRBJ2-5|NA|TRBV28
TGTGCCAGTCTATCAGGGGATCATAGAGAGACCCAGTACTTC
CASLSGDHRETQYF
>NA|TRBJ2-2|TRBD2|TRBV9
TGTGCCAGCAGCGTAGCTGGGAGGGCCCCCGGGGAGCTGTTTTTT
CASSVAGRAPGELFF
>NA|TRBJ2-5|NA|TRBV27
TGTGCCAGGATTTCCTCGAGGGACTCAAAAGAGACCCAGTACTTC
CARISSRDSKETQYF
>once|TRBJ2-7|NA|TRBV7-6
TGTGCCAGCAGCTCGGGAAATTCCTACGAGCAGTACTTC
CASSSGNSYEQYF
>once|TRBJ2-7|NA|TRBV11-3
TGTGCCAGCAGCTTAGGACGAGACTCCGGCGAGCAGTACTTC
CASSLGRDSGEQYF
>NA|TRBJ2-7|TRBD2|TRBV10-3
TGTGCCATCAGTGAACCGGGACTAGCGGGAGACGAGCAGTACTTC
CAISEPGLAGDEQYF
>NA|TRBJ1-2|TRBD1|TRBV4-1
TGCGCCAGCAGCCAAGTCCAGGGGGTCAAGCGGGATGGCTACACCTTC
CASSQVQGVKRDGYTF
>NA|TRBJ1-2|NA|TRBV18
TGTGCCAGCTCACGGGATTCACAGGGTGATGGCTACACCTTC
CASSRDSQGDGYTF
>NA|TRBJ2-5|TRBD1|TRBV30
TGTGCCTGGAGGATACAGGGGGCGGGTGAGACCCAGTACTTC
CAWRIQGAGETQYF
>NA|TRBJ1-4|NA|TRBV30
TGTGCCTGGAGTGTAAGCGTTTTAGGTGAAAAACTGTTTTTT
CAWSVSVLGEKLFF
>NA|TRBJ1-2|NA|TRBV9
TGTGCCAGCAGCGCTAGGGGTCGGAATGGCTACACCTTC
CASSARGRNGYTF
>NA|TRBJ1-3|NA|TRBV6-6
TGTGCCAGCAGTTACACTTGGGGGGTTGGAAACACCATATATTTT
CASSYTWGVGNTIYF
>few|TRBJ2-1|TRBD2|TRBV27
TGTGCCAGCAGCAGGACTAGCGGGAGGGGCCAGTACAATGAGCAGTTCTTC
CASSRTSGRGQYNEQFF
>NA|TRBJ2-5|NA|TRBV7-6
TGTGCCAGCAGCCCAGGGATAAATCGTAGAGAGACCCAGTACTTC
CASSPGINRRETQYF
>NA|TRBJ2-7|NA|TRBV7-2
TGTGCCAGCAGCCCGTCCGGGACAAACTACGAGCAGTACTTC
CASSPSGTNYEQYF
>NA|TRBJ2-1|NA|TRBV7-2
TGTGCCAGCAGCTTTAGCGGAGACTACTACAATGAGCAGTTCTTC
CASSFSGDYYNEQFF
>NA|TRBJ2-7|NA|TRBV25-1
TGTGCCAGCAGTGAATTCACAGACGAGCAGTACTTC
CASSEFTDEQYF
>NA|TRBJ2-2|TRBD1|TRBV7-2
TGTGCCAGCAGCCCCCGATGGACAGGGAAAGGCACCGGGGAGCTGTTTTTT
CASSPRWTGKGTGELFF
>NA|TRBJ2-4|NA|TRBV6-9
TGTGCCAGCAGTTATATGCCGAGTGGGGGGTATGAAAACATTCAGTACTTC
CASSYMPSGGYENIQYF
>NA|TRBJ1-1|NA|TRBV7-9
TGTGCCAGCAGCGCGGACCCACAGGGGAACACTGAAGCTTTCTTT
CASSADPQGNTEAFF
>NA|TRBJ1-6|NA|TRBV5-1
TGCGCCAGCAGCGCCGGGCTTACAGGCTCGGATTCACCCCTCCACTTT
CASSAGLTGSDSPLHF
>NA|TRBJ2-1|NA|TRBV7-3
TGTGCCAGCAGCTTAGGGGGGGGGCCCAGTGAGCAGTTCTTC
CASSLGGGPSEQFF
>NA|TRBJ2-7|TRBD1|TRBV9
TGTGCCAGCAGCGTGGGACAGGACTCCTACGAGCAGTACTTC
CASSVGQDSYEQYF
>NA|TRBJ2-7|TRBD1|TRBV30
TGTGCCTGGAGTCAGACAGGGGCGGAGCAGTACTTC
CAWSQTGAEQYF
>NA|TRBJ2-7|TRBD1|TRBV6-5
TGTGCCGCAGGGAGACAGGGGGCCTACGAGCAGTACTTC
CAAGRQGAYEQYF
>NA|TRBJ2-2|TRBD2|TRBV5-4
TGTGCCAGCAGCGAAACTAGCGGGGGGGGAGCCGGGGAGCTGTTTTTT
CASSETSGGGAGELFF
>once|TRBJ2-1|TRBD2|TRBV19
TGTGCCAGTAGTTCCCTAGCGGTTACCGTTTTGTTCTTC
CASSSLAVTVLFF
>NA|TRBJ2-4|NA|TRBV11-2
TGTGCCAGCAGCTTGACAGGACCTAAAAACATTCAGTACTTC
CASSLTGPKNIQYF
>NA|TRBJ1-1|TRBD1|TRBV7-9
TGTGCCAGCAGCTTGGACAGGGGACCTGAAGCTTTCTTT
CASSLDRGPEAFF
>NA|TRBJ1-1|NA|TRBV4-3
TGCGCCAGCAGCCTCCAATTGAACACTGAAGCTTTCTTT
CASSLQLNTEAFF
>NA|TRBJ2-1|NA|TRBV21-1
TGTGCCAGCACCTTCGCGGGGGGCGACAATGAGCAGTTCTTC
CASTFAGGDNEQFF
>NA|TRBJ1-2|NA|TRBV11-2
TGTGCCAGCAGCTTCGAGATAGCCAACTATGGCTACACCTTC
CASSFEIANYGYTF
>NA|TRBJ2-7|TRBD1|TRBV7-6
TGTGCCAGCAGCTTAGAGCCGGGACAGTTACACGAGCAGTACTTC
CASSLEPGQLHEQYF
>NA|TRBJ2-3|TRBD2|TRBV5-1
TGCGCCAGCAAGGAGACTAGCGTTGATAGGCAGTATTTT
CASKETSVDRQYF
>NA|TRBJ2-3|NA|TRBV5-1
TGCGCCAGCAGCTTGGGGACAGGAGGAGGGACAGATACGCAGTATTTT
CASSLGTGGGTDTQYF
>NA|TRBJ2-1|NA|TRBV9
TGTGCCAGCAGCGCCCCCCCGGGAAACAATGAGCAGTTCTTC
CASSAPPGNNEQFF
>once|TRBJ1-1|NA|TRBV27
TGTGCCAGCAGACAGCAGGGGTCTAATACTGAAGCTTTCTTT
CASRQQGSNTEAFF